The TCR beta chain described here comes from a study of T cell clonotyping in hematopoietic cell transplantation. Assay used: immunoSEQ multiplex PCR; TCRdb lists only in-frame clones, some missing. The table shows approximately 44,000 clones, with about 96% occurring only once. Study outcomes and limitations: No sorting was done, leaving CD4 and CD8 contributions mixed. Few recipient clonotypes overlapped donors; over 95% were de novo at given depth. Broader posttransplant TCR repertoire diversity was predicted by graft donor and pretransplant recipient Inverse Simpson Index values.

V trimming: 0 bases; J trimming: 0 bases; junction bases outside the gene matches: 6. The CDR3 has 17 residues. The germline gives CDR1 LNHDA, CDR2 SQIVND (reference sequence). With respect to this clone: Its antigen is unidentified.

The chain joins TRBV19 to TRBJ1-1; TRBD1 matches at 8 bases. The source is a man aged 25-40 years in good health. Some clones in this sample may be carry-over from other donors' samples. The sequenced sample was peripheral blood mononuclear cells. This chain's CDR3 is CASSIDRTGRMNTEAFF. CDR3 DNA: TGTGCCAGTAGTATAGACCGGACAGGGAGAATGAACACTGAAGCTTTCTTT.